What follows is one T cell receptor (beta chain) and its context. Its matching antigen is unknown. The data stem from a study of radiotherapy plus CTLA-4 blockade in lung cancer. Whole-study context: Roughly 17% of patients responded objectively, and roughly 30% achieved disease control. Study observations and caveats: Tumor-derived TCR clones expanded in blood after radiotherapy plus ipilimumab. Response was reportedly best predicted by early blood T cell clone dynamics, with interferon-beta.

TCRdb keeps only in-frame clones here, not all; method: immunoSEQ multiplex PCR. The profile shows about 59,000 clones, less than 85% of them singletons. Losses at the gene ends were 7 bases for V and 7 bases for J; bases not matched to a gene: 16. The CDR3 has 16 residues. The germline V gene has CDR1 SNHLY and CDR2 FYNNEI. Receiving focal radiation plus CTLA-4 blockade with ipilimumab were patients who had chemo-refractory metastatic non-small-cell lung cancer. Here the sequenced sample was peripheral blood, taken from a patient treated with radiotherapy plus ipilimumab. The chain has TRBV2 and TRBJ2-5; 9 bases align to TRBD2. The sequence came from a human donor with non-small cell lung cancer who had a complete response to radiotherapy plus ipilimumab. The CDR3 region has the DNA TGTGCCAGCACTGGGGGGGGTAGCGGGGGACCCCGGACCCAGTACTTC. Protein product: CASTGGGSGGPRTQYF.